This T cell receptor (beta chain) is drawn from a study of somatic mutations in cytotoxic T cells in rheumatoid arthritis. This CDR3 contains 14 residues. CDR1 and CDR2 from the germline V gene are SEHNR and FQNEAQ (reference sequence). Trimming removed 5 bases from V and 3 bases from J; junction bases left unmatched: 6. TCRdb's copy holds only in-frame clones and misses some; the assay was immunoSEQ multiplex PCR. The sample shows 3,000 to 4,500 clones, about 70% of them seen only once. The source is an adult with rheumatoid arthritis. Material for sequencing was CD8+ T cells sorted from blood. The rearrangement joins TRBV7-9 to TRBJ1-1, with 7 positions matching TRBD1. The CDR3 loop is CASSTTDRDTEAFF. The CDR3 DNA sequence: TGTGCCAGCAGCACGACCGACAGGGACACTGAAGCTTTCTTT.